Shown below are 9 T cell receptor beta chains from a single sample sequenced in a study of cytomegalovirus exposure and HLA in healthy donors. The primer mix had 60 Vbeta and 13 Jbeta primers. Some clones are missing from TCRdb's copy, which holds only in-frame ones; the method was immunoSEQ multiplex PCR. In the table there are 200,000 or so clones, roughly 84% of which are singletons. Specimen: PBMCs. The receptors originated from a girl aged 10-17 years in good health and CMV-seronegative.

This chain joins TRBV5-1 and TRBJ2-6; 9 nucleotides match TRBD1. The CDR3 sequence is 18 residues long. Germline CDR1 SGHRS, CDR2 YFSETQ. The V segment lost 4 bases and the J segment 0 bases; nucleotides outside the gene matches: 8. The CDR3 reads CASSPGQGGFSGANVLTF. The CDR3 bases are TGCGCCAGCAGCCCGGGACAGGGTGGTTTCTCTGGGGCCAACGTCCTGACTTTC.

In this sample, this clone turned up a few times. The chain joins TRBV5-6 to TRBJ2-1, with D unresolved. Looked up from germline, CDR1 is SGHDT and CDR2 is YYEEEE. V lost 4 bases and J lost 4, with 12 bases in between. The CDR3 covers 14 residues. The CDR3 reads CASSLVGGYNEQFF. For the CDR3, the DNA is TGTGCCAGCAGCCTAGTTGGCGGTTACAATGAGCAGTTCTTC. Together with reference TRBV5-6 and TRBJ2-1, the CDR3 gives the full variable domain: DAGVTQSPTHLIKTRGQQVTLRCSPKSGHDTVSWYQQALGQGPQFIFQYYEEEERQRGNFPDRFSGHQFPNYSSELNVNALLLGDSALYLCASSLVGGYNEQFFGPGTRLTVL.

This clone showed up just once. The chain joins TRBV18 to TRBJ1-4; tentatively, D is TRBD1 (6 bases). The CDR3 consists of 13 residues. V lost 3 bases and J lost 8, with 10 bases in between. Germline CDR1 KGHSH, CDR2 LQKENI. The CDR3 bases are TGTGCCAGCTCACCCGACCAGGGGGAAAAACTGTTTTTT. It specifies CASSPDQGEKLFF.

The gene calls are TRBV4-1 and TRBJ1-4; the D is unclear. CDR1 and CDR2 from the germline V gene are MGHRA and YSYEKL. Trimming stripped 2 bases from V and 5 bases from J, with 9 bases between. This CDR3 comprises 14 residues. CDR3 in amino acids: CASSQSGLNEKLFF. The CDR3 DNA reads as TGCGCCAGCAGCCAATCTGGACTGAATGAAAAACTGTTTTTT.

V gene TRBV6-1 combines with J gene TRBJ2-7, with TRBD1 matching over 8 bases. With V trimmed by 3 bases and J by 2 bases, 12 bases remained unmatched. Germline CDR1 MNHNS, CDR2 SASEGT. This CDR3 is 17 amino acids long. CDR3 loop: CASSESKGTGSTYEQYF. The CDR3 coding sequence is TGTGCCAGCAGTGAGTCTAAGGGGACAGGTTCGACCTACGAGCAGTACTTC.

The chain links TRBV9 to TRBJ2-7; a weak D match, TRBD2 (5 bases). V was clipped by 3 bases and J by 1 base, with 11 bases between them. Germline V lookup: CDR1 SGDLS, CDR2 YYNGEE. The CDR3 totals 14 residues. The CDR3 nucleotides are TGTGCCAGCAGCGCCCTTGGGGAGTCCTACGAGCAGTACTTC. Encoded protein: CASSALGESYEQYF. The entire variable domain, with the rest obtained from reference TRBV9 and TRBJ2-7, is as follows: DSGVTQTPKHLITATGQRVTLRCSPRSGDLSVYWYQQSLDQGLQFLIQYYNGEERAKGNILERFSAQQFPDLHSELNLSSLELGDSALYFCASSALGESYEQYFGPGTRLTVT.

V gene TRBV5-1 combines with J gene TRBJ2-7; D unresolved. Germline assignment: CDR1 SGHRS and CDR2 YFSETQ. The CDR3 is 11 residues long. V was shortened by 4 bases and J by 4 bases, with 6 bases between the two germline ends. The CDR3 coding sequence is TGCGCCAGCAGCGAGAGTTACGAGCAGTACTTC. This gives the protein CASSESYEQYF. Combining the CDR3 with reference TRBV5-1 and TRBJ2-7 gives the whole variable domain KAGVTQTPRYLIKTRGQQVTLSCSPISGHRSVSWYQQTPGQGLQFLFEYFSETQRNKGNFPGRFSGRQFSNSRSEMNVSTLELGDSALYLCASSESYEQYFGPGTRLTVT.

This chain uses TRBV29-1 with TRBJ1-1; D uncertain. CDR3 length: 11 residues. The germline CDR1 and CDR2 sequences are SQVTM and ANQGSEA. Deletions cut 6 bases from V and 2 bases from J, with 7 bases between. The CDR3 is CSVGQNTEAFF. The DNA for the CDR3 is TGCAGCGTCGGTCAAAACACTGAAGCTTTCTTT.

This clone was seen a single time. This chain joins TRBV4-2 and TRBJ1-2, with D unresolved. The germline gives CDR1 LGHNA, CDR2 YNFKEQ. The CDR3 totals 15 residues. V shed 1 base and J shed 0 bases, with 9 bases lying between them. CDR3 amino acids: CASSQVADTNYGYTF. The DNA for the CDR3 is TGTGCCAGCAGCCAAGTGGCAGATACTAACTATGGCTACACCTTC.